The clone carrying this T cell receptor beta chain was seen many times. The antigen is not known. CDR1 KGHDR and CDR2 SFDVKD come from the germline V gene. Trimming removed 4 bases from V and 5 bases from J, with 11 bases in between. This CDR3 spans 14 amino acids. The source of the sample is a study of healthy donors' naive CD4 and CD8 T cells. Study-wide findings and caveats: Negatively charged CDR3s marked CD8+ lineage; positively charged CDR3s marked CD4+ lineage.

Starting from approximately 500 ng of total RNA, TCR libraries were made with linear amplification. TCRdb re-analysed the reads in MiXCR, keeping a single row per CDR3 protein. The sample shows about 200,000 distinct CDR3 sequences, over 60% of them seen only once. The clonotype comes from a pool of human donors in good health; the sample pools cells from several healthy donors. The genes are TRBV24-1 and TRBJ2-1, with D unclear. The sample consisted of naive CD4+ and CD8+ T cells sorted from blood, pooled from several donors. CDR3 nucleotide sequence: TGTGCCACCAGTGACGAGCAGGATGACAATGAGCAGTTCTTC. Translation: CATSDEQDDNEQFF.